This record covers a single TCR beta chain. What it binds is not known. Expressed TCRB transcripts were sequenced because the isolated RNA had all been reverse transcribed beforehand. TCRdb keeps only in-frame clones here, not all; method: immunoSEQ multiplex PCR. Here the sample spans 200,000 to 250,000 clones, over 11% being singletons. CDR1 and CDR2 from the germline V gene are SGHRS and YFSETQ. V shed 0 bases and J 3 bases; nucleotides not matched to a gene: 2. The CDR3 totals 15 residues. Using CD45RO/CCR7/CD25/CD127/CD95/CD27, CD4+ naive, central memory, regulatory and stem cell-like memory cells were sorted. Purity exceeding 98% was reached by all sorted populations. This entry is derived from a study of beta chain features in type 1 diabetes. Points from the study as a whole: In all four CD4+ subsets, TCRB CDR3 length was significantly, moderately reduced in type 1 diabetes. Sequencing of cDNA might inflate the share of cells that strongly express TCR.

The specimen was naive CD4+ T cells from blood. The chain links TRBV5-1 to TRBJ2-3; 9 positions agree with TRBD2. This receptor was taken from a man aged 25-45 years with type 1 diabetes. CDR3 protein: CASSLGLAGTDTQYF. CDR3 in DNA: TGCGCCAGCAGCTTGGGGCTAGCGGGAACAGATACGCAGTATTTT.